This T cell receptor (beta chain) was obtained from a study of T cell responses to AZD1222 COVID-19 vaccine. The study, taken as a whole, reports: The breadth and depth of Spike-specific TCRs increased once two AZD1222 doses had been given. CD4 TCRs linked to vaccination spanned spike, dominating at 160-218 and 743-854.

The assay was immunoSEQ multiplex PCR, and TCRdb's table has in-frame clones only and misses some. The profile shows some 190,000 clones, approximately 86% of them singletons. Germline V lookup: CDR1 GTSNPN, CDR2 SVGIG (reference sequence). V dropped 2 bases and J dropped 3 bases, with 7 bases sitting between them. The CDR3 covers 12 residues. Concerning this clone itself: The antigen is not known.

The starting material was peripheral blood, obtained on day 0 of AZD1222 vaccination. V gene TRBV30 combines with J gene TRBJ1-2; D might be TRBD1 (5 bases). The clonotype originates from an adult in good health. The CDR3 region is CAWSLGDYGYTF. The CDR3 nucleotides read TGTGCCTGGAGTTTAGGGGACTATGGCTACACCTTC.